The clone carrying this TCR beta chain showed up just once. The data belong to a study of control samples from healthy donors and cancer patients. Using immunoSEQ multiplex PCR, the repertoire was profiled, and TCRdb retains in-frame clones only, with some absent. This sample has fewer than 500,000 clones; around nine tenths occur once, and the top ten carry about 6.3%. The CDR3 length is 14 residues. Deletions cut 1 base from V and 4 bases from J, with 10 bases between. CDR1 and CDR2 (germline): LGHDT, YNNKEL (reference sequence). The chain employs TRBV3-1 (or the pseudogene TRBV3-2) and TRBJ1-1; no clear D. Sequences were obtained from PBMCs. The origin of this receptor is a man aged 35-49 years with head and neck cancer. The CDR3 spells CASSQAEFGTEAFF. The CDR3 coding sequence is TGTGCCAGCAGCCAAGCCGAGTTTGGCACTGAAGCTTTCTTT.